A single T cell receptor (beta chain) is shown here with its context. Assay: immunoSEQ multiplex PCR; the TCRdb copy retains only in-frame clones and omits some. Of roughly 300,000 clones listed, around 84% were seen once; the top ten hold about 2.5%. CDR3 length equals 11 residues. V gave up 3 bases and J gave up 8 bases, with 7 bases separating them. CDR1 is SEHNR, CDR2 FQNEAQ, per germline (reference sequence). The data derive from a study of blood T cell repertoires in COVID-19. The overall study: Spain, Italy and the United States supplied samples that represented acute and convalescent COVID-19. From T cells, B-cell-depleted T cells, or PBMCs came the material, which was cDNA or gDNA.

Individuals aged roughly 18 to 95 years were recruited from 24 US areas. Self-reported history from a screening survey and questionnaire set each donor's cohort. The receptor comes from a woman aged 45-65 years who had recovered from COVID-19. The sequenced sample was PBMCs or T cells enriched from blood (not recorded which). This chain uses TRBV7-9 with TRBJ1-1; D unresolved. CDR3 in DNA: TGTGCCAGCAGCTTTCAGGTAGAAGCTTTCTTT. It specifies CASSFQVEAFF.